One and the same sample provided the 22 T cell receptor beta chains below, sequenced in a study of T-cell reconstitution after alpha-beta-depleted transplantation in children. Unique molecular identifiers were used in preparing the TCRbeta library. TCRdb reprocessed the PCR reads with MiXCR, giving one entry per CDR3 protein. The profile shows a few hundred thousand distinct CDR3 sequences, roughly a quarter of them singletons. The sample here was PBMCs, taken before TCRalphabeta/CD19-depleted stem cell transplant. Receptors were obtained from a boy younger than two with Wiskott-Aldrich syndrome, due to receive a stem cell transplant.

The genes are TRBV11-3 and TRBJ2-2; D might be TRBD1 (5 bases). The V gene's germline CDR1 is SGHNT and CDR2 YENEEA. The V and J ends lost 1 base and 12 bases respectively, with 15 bases between them. The CDR3 is 14 residues long. In DNA, the CDR3 is TGTGCCAGCAGCTTAGGTGGGGTAGAGGACAAGCTGTTTTTT. It translates to CASSLGGVEDKLFF. Looking up the rest from reference TRBV11-3 and TRBJ2-2 gives the full variable domain: EAGVVQSPRYKIIEKKQPVAFWCNPISGHNTLYWYLQNLGQGPELLIRYENEEAVDDSQLPKDRFSAERLKGVDSTLKIQPAELGDSAVYLCASSLGGVEDKLFFGEGSRLTVL.

The genes are TRBV20-1 and TRBJ2-1; D remains unclear. The CDR3 is 20 amino acids. Germline assignment: CDR1 DFQATT and CDR2 SNEGSKA (reference sequence). V lost 1 base and J 7 bases, leaving 32 bases between the germline ends. For the CDR3, the DNA is TGCAGTGCTAGAGGACACCTTGAGAACTACTGGGAAGGGCCTCAGAATGAGCAGTTCTTC. Residues: CSARGHLENYWEGPQNEQFF.

This clonotype has more than one count but fewer than ten. The gene calls are TRBV24-1 and TRBJ2-5; 14 nucleotides agree with TRBD2. The CDR3 has 17 amino acids. CDR1 is KGHDR and CDR2 is SFDVKD in the germline V gene. The trim removed 2 bases at V and 1 base at J, leaving 2 bases unmatched. The CDR3 bases are TGTGCCACCAGTGATTGGGGACTAGCGGGGGTCCAAGAGACCCAGTACTTC. Protein product: CATSDWGLAGVQETQYF.

This clonotype appeared a few times. The V call is TRBV28, the J call TRBJ2-7; no clear D. The CDR3 spans 12 residues. Germline assignment: CDR1 MDHEN and CDR2 SYDVKM. V dropped 8 bases and J dropped 3 bases, with 11 bases sitting between them. For the CDR3, the DNA is TGTGCCAGCGGCTTAGCCTTCTACGAGCAGTACTTC. Its translation: CASGLAFYEQYF.

The chain uses TRBV3-1 and TRBJ2-5; 8 bases align to TRBD2. The V gene's germline CDR1 is LGHDT and CDR2 YNNKEL (reference sequence). V gave up 1 base and J gave up 0 bases; unmatched junction bases: 4. CDR3 size: 16 residues. The CDR3 spells CASSQGTSRYQETQYF. The CDR3 region has the DNA TGTGCCAGCAGCCAAGGGACTAGCCGGTACCAAGAGACCCAGTACTTC.

A few counts support this clonotype. V usage is TRBV6-1 and J usage is TRBJ1-3; 7 bases agree with TRBD1. Per germline, CDR1 MNHNS and CDR2 SASEGT. The CDR3 loop spans 14 amino acids. After removal of 6 bases from V and 7 bases from J, the junction contained 9 bases not matched to a gene. The CDR3 sequence: CASRRDSLGNTIYF. The CDR3 coding sequence is TGTGCCAGCAGACGGGACAGCCTAGGCAACACCATATATTTT.

This chain joins TRBV25-1 and TRBJ2-7; 9 nucleotides match TRBD2. Germline V gene data show CDR1 as MGHDK and CDR2 as SYGVNS. CDR3 size: 14 residues. Unmatched junction bases numbered 6, after V lost 3 bases and J lost 6 bases. CDR3 coding DNA: TGTGCCAGCAGTGACCCCGGGACTAGCTCCGAGCAGTACTTC. Encoded protein: CASSDPGTSSEQYF.

This clonotype appeared many times. CDR3 loop: CASSQVAPGDEKLFF. In nucleotides, the CDR3 is TGTGCCAGCAGCCAAGTAGCTCCCGGGGATGAAAAACTGTTTTTT. The chain is built from TRBV4-2 and TRBJ1-4; D gene unclear. Germline loops: CDR1 LGHNA, CDR2 YNFKEQ. The CDR3 loop spans 15 amino acids. V was clipped by 1 base and J by 6 bases, with 12 bases between them.

Only a few counts were recorded for this clonotype. V gene TRBV12-3 or TRBV12-4 combines with J gene TRBJ1-1, with a weak D call TRBD1 (5 bases). V lost 3 bases to trimming and J lost 11 bases, with 10 bases between them. CDR3 length: 11 amino acids. The CDR3 DNA reads TGTGCCAGCAGTTTTCGCAGGGCCGCTTTCTTT. Protein product: CASSFRRAAFF.

This chain uses TRBV5-1 with TRBJ2-1, with TRBD1 matching over 10 bases. The CDR3 has 14 amino acids. With V trimmed by 4 bases and J by 9 bases, 7 bases remained unmatched. Germline CDR1 reads SGHRS; CDR2 reads YFSETQ. The CDR3 DNA is TGCGCCAGCAGCCCCGGGACAGGGGCCGCTGAGCAGTTCTTC. It encodes CASSPGTGAAEQFF.

In this sample, this clonotype turned up once. The V and J genes are TRBV20-1 and TRBJ2-2; 7 bases fit TRBD2. Unmatched junction bases numbered 14, after V lost 6 bases and J lost 7 bases. This CDR3 contains 15 residues. In germline, CDR1 is DFQATT, CDR2 SNEGSKA (reference sequence). DNA for the CDR3: TGCAGTGCCCGCCCCCTGGCGGGAGCTGGCGGGGAGCTGTTTTTT. It yields the protein CSARPLAGAGGELFF.

This clonotype was counted a few times. The genes are TRBV28 and TRBJ1-5; perhaps TRBD1 as D (5 bases). The CDR3 contains 15 residues. Looked up from germline, CDR1 is MDHEN and CDR2 is SYDVKM. The V end was cut by 6 bases, the J end by 0 bases, with 12 bases between. The CDR3 DNA reads TGTGCCAGCAGATCGACGGGGCATAGCAATCAGCCCCAGCATTTT. Its translation: CASRSTGHSNQPQHF.

The V and J genes are TRBV20-1 and TRBJ2-6, with a weak D call TRBD1 (5 bases). This CDR3 contains 15 residues. V lost 5 bases and J lost 4, with 15 bases in between. Germline V gives CDR1 DFQATT, CDR2 SNEGSKA (reference sequence). The CDR3 loop reads CSAPKDTSGANVLTF. The DNA for the CDR3 is TGCAGTGCTCCGAAGGACACATCCGGGGCCAACGTCCTGACTTTC.

The chain carries TRBV20-1 and TRBJ2-2, with TRBD2 matching over 7 bases. CDR1 is DFQATT and CDR2 is SNEGSKA in the germline V gene (reference sequence). This CDR3 has 16 residues. J lost 5 bases, V lost 2 bases, and 11 bases had no gene match. This CDR3 reads CSARPPTGRTTGELFF. CDR3 bases: TGCAGTGCTAGACCGCCGACCGGGAGGACTACCGGGGAGCTGTTTTTT.

The chain couples TRBV7-9 to TRBJ1-4; D is perhaps TRBD1 (5 bases). Germline CDR1 reads SEHNR; CDR2 reads FQNEAQ (reference sequence). Trimming removed 3 bases from V and 8 bases from J, with 16 bases in between. The CDR3 spans 15 residues. The chain's CDR3 is CASSFTSGPGEKLFF. The DNA of the CDR3 is TGTGCCAGCAGCTTTACTTCAGGGCCGGGAGAAAAACTGTTTTTT.

The genes are TRBV14 and TRBJ2-1; D not certain. Deletions cut 0 bases from V and 9 bases from J, with 12 bases between. The CDR3 spans 14 residues. From germline, CDR1 is SGHDN and CDR2 FVKESK. The CDR3 DNA reads as TGTGCCAGCAGCCAAGAGCTAGTACTTGGTGAGCAGTTCTTC. Protein sequence: CASSQELVLGEQFF.

This clonotype was found a few times. V is TRBV5-1 and J is TRBJ2-5; TRBD2 matches at 13 bases. The CDR3 totals 16 residues. The V and J ends lost 1 base and 4 bases, in that order; junction bases with no gene match: 4. Per germline, CDR1 SGHRS and CDR2 YFSETQ. CDR3 residues: CASSLRGLAGSETQYF. CDR3 DNA: TGCGCCAGCAGCTTGAGGGGACTAGCGGGATCAGAGACCCAGTACTTC.

The gene calls are TRBV12-3 or TRBV12-4 and TRBJ2-5; TRBD2 aligns across 7 bases. The CDR3 totals 15 residues. With V trimmed by 4 bases and J by 2 bases, 7 bases remained unmatched. CDR3 loop: CASSWSGTIQETQYF. In DNA, the CDR3 is TGTGCCAGCAGTTGGTCCGGGACTATACAAGAGACCCAGTACTTC.

The table lists this clonotype with many counts. Sequence at one end of the junction differs from germline and may be a read error. The rearrangement joins TRBV5-1 to TRBJ2-5; maybe TRBD1 (6 bases). CDR3 size: 14 residues. Germline-derived CDR1 and CDR2 are SGHRS and YFSETQ. The CDR3 DNA reads as TGTGCCAGCAGCTTGGCCGGGACACAAGAGACCCAGTACTTC. Residues: CASSLAGTQETQYF.

The J gene is TRBJ2-1, the V gene TRBV10-3, with no clear D. V shed 7 bases and J shed 4 bases, with 11 bases lying between them. The CDR3 covers 13 residues. The germline gives CDR1 ENHRY, CDR2 SYGVKD. CDR3 sequence: CAITENSYNEQFF. The DNA for the CDR3 is TGTGCCATCACCGAGAACTCTTACAATGAGCAGTTCTTC.

The CDR3 region has the DNA TGTGCCTCCCAGGGGTCAGCGGGAGCCTACGAGCAGTACTTC. Its translation: CASQGSAGAYEQYF. This rearrangement joins TRBV3-1 to TRBJ2-7; 8 bases agree with TRBD2. The CDR3 is 14 residues long. J lost 2 bases, V lost 11 bases, and 11 bases had no gene match. The germline gives CDR1 LGHDT, CDR2 YNNKEL (reference sequence).

Only a few counts were recorded for this clonotype. This chain connects TRBV9 to TRBJ1-1, with D perhaps TRBD1 (5 bases). The germline CDR1 and CDR2 sequences are SGDLS and YYNGEE. The CDR3 spans 15 residues. The V end lost 3 bases, the J end lost 0 bases, and 12 bases lay between the germline ends. The CDR3 sequence: CASSASGTVNTEAFF. CDR3 nucleotide sequence: TGTGCCAGCAGCGCCTCCGGGACGGTGAACACTGAAGCTTTCTTT.